One T cell receptor beta chain is described in this entry. Antigen: not known. The source of the sample is a study of CD8+ T cells in alopecia areata. Turning to the study itself: For the treated group, dosing was oral tofacitinib at 5 to 10 mg twice daily. The protocol delivered tofacitinib for 6 to 18 months, then withdrew it for 6 months. Study observations and caveats: More clonal than normal scalp was lesional scalp, particularly alopecia totalis/universalis.

RNA, once extracted, was reverse transcribed into cDNA for use as the sequencing template. Generated by immunoSEQ multiplex PCR, the TCRdb table keeps only in-frame clones and is missing some. The data show 200,000 or so clones, roughly two fifths seen once. Trimming took 4 bases from V and 6 from J, leaving 20 bases between them. The CDR3 has 16 residues. The V gene's germline CDR1 is SGHRS and CDR2 YFSETQ. Indicated treatment: oral pan-JAK inhibitor, 5-10 mg twice daily. Sorted populations comprised CD4+ and CD8+ T cells obtained from PBMCs. This receptor was taken from a human donor with alopecia areata. The rearrangement uses TRBV5-1 and TRBJ1-3, with D perhaps TRBD1 (6 bases). The source material was CD4+ T cells sorted from blood, sampled at roughly week 30, from a patient treated with tofacitinib. In DNA form, the CDR3 reads TGCGCCAGCAGCCCACGGGGGCGAGGGGAGCAAAACACCATATATTTT. This gives the protein CASSPRGRGEQNTIYF.